The 6 T cell receptor beta chains listed next were all sequenced from one sample in a study of PD-1 blockade in classical Hodgkin lymphoma. This table comes from immunoSEQ multiplex PCR, and its TCRdb copy is limited to in-frame clones, with some not included. The table includes 16,000 or so clones, approximately 83% detected once. As for time point: cycle 4 day 1 (C4D1), after about 6 weeks of nivolumab. Every patient relapsed after autologous stem cell transplantation, and brentuximab vedotin exposure varied. Here the sequenced sample was peripheral blood mononuclear cells (PBMCs), taken before the fourth cycle of nivolumab. The receptors derive from a human donor with classical Hodgkin lymphoma.

This clone occurred once. The chain joins TRBV5-1 to TRBJ1-1; no definite D call. The CDR3 contains 14 residues. Deletions cut 4 bases from V and 0 bases from J, with 10 bases between. Germline lookup yields CDR1 SGHRS and CDR2 YFSETQ. The CDR3 DNA follows: TGCGCCAGCAGCCCCAGTGATTTGAACACTGAAGCTTTCTTT. It specifies CASSPSDLNTEAFF.

The rearrangement uses TRBV7-9 and TRBJ1-1; D not certain. The germline V gene encodes CDR1 SEHNR and CDR2 FQNEAQ (reference sequence). Trimming removed 1 base from V and 0 bases from J, with 6 bases in between. The CDR3 has 14 amino acids. CDR3 sequence: CASSLEVLNTEAFF. The CDR3 nucleotides read TGTGCCAGCAGCTTAGAGGTCCTGAACACTGAAGCTTTCTTT. Full variable domain (missing parts from reference TRBV7-9 and TRBJ1-1): DTGVSQNPRHKITKRGQNVTFRCDPISEHNRLYWYRQTLGQGPEFLTYFQNEAQLEKSRLLSDRFSAERPKGSFSTLEIQRTEQGDSAMYLCASSLEVLNTEAFFGQGTRLTVV.

CDR3 loop: CAIRDLTGYTF. DNA of the CDR3: TGTGCCATCCGGGACTTGACGGGCTACACCTTC. The rearrangement joins TRBV19 to TRBJ1-2, with D perhaps TRBD1 (5 bases). The ends were cut back, 10 bases at V and 8 bases at J, with 14 bases in the middle. Germline V CDR1 and CDR2: LNHDA, SQIVND (reference sequence). The CDR3 runs 11 residues.

The chain couples TRBV14 to TRBJ2-1, with D possibly being TRBD2 (6 bases). Trimming cost V 0 bases and J 7 bases, with 19 bases left between them. The length of the CDR3 is 17 residues. CDR1 is SGHDN, CDR2 FVKESK, per germline. The CDR3 sequence: CASSQELGRGLGNEQFF. The CDR3, as DNA: TGTGCCAGCAGCCAAGAACTCGGGCGGGGACTCGGGAATGAGCAGTTCTTC. The full variable domain, its missing parts supplied by reference TRBV14 and TRBJ2-1, is EAGVTQFPSHSVIEKGQTVTLRCDPISGHDNLYWYRRVMGKEIKFLLHFVKESKQDESGMPNNRFLAERTGGTYSTLKVQPAELEDSGVYFCASSQELGRGLGNEQFFGPGTRLTVL.

In DNA, the CDR3 is TGTGCCAGCAGCGCGCCGGGACACCCGACAGATACGCAGTATTTT. Translation: CASSAPGHPTDTQYF. The chain employs TRBV9 and TRBJ2-3; maybe TRBD1 (6 bases). The germline V gene encodes CDR1 SGDLS and CDR2 YYNGEE. V was shortened by 3 bases and J by 3 bases, with 14 bases between the two germline ends. The CDR3 covers 15 residues.

The rearrangement links TRBV7-3 to TRBJ2-1, with TRBD2 matching 8 bases. Per the germline V gene, CDR1 is SGHTA and CDR2 is FQGTGA. V shed 2 bases and J 10 bases; nucleotides not matched to a gene: 4. This CDR3 is built from 13 residues. The CDR3 loop is CASSLAGGPEQFF. The CDR3 DNA is TGTGCCAGCAGCTTAGCGGGGGGCCCGGAGCAGTTCTTC.